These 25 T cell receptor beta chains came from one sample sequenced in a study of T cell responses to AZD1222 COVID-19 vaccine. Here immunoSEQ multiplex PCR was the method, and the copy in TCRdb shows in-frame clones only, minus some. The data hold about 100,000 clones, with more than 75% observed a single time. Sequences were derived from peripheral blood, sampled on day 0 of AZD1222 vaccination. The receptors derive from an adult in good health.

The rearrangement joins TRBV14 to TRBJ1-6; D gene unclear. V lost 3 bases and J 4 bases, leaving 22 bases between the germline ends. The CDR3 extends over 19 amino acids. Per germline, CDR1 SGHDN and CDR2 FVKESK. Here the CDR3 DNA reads TGTGCCAGCAGCCACCGGTCCGGAGCGGTCAGCTCGTATAATTCACCCCTCCACTTT. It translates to CASSHRSGAVSSYNSPLHF.

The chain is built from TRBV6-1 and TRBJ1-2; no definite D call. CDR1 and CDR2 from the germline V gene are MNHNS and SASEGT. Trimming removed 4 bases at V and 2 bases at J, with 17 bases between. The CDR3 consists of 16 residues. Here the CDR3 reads CASSAGRPPTNYGYTF. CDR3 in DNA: TGTGCCAGCAGTGCGGGCAGGCCTCCGACAAACTATGGCTACACCTTC.

The CDR3 is CASNLPTEYYGYTF. DNA of the CDR3: TGTGCCTCCAATTTACCGACGGAATACTATGGCTACACCTTC. The chain uses TRBV6-5 and TRBJ1-2; D remains unclear. V lost 11 bases to trimming and J lost 3 bases, with 19 bases between them. CDR3 length equals 14 residues. Germline CDR1 and CDR2: MNHEY and SVGAGI.

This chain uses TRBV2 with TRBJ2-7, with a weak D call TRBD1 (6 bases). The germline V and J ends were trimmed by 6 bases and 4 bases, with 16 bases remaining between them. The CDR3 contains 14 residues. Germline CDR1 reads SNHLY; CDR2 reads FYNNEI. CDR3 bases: TGTGCCAGCAGCGAACAGGGCGTACGATACGAGCAGTACTTC. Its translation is CASSEQGVRYEQYF.

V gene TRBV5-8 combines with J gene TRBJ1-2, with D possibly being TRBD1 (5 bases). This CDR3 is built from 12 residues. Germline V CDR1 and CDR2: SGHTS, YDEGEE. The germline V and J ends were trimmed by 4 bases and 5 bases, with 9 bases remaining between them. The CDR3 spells CASSGEGYGYTF. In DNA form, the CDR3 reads TGTGCCAGCAGCGGGGAGGGGTATGGCTACACCTTC.

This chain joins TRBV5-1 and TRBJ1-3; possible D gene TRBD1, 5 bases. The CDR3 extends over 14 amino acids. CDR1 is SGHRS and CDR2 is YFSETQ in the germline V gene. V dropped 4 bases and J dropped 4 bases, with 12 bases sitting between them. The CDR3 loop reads CASSDGALGNTIYF. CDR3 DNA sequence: TGCGCCAGCAGCGACGGGGCTCTGGGAAACACCATATATTTT. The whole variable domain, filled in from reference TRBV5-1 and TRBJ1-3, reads KAGVTQTPRYLIKTRGQQVTLSCSPISGHRSVSWYQQTPGQGLQFLFEYFSETQRNKGNFPGRFSGRQFSNSRSEMNVSTLELGDSALYLCASSDGALGNTIYFGEGSWLTVV.

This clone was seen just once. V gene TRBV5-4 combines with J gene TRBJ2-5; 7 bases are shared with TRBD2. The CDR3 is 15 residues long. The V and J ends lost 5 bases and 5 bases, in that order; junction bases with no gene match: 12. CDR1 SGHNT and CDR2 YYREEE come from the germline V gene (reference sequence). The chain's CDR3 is CASSTGLVERETQYF. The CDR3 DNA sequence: TGTGCCAGCAGTACTGGACTAGTTGAGCGGGAGACCCAGTACTTC.

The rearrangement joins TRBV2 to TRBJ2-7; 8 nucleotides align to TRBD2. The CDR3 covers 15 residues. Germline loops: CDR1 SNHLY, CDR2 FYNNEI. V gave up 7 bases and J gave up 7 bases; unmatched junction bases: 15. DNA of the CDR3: TGTGCCAGCATCCTTAAGGCGGGAGGCGAGGGGGAGCAGTACTTC. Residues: CASILKAGGEGEQYF.

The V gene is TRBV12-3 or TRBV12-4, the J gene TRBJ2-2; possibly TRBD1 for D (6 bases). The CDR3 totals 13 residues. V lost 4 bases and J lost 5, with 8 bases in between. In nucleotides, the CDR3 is TGTGCCAGCAGTTCCGGACAGACCGGGGAGCTGTTTTTT. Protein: CASSSGQTGELFF.

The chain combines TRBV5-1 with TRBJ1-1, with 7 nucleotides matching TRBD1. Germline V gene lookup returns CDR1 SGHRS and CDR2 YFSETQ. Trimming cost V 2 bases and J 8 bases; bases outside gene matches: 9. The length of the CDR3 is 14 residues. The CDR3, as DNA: TGCGCCAGCAGCTTCGGCGGACAGGTTCGGGAAGCTTTCTTT. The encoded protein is CASSFGGQVREAFF.

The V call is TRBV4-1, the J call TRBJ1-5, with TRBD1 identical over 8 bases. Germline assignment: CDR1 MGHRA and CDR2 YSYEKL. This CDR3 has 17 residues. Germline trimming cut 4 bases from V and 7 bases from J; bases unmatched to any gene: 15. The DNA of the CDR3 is TGCGCCAGCAGCCCGACCCGCGCCCGGGACAGGAACCAGCCCCAGCATTTT. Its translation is CASSPTRARDRNQPQHF.

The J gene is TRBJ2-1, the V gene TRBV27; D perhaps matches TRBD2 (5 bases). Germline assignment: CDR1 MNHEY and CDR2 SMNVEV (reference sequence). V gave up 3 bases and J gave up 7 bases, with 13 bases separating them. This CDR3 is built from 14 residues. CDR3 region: CASSFGGKHNEQFF. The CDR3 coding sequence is TGTGCCAGCAGTTTTGGAGGAAAACATAATGAGCAGTTCTTC.

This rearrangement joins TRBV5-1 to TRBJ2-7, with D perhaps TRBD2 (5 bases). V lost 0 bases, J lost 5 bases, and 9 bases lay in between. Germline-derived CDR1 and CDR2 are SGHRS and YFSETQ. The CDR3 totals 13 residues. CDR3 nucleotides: TGCGCCAGCAGCTTGGTTGAGGGTCACGAGCAGTACTTC. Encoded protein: CASSLVEGHEQYF.

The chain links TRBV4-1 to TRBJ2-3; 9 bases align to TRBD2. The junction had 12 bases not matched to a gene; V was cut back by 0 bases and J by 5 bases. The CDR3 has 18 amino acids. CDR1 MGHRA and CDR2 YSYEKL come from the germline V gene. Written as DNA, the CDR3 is TGCGCCAGCAGCCAAGATGGAGGTAGCGGGGGACCAGGAGATACGCAGTATTTT. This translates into CASSQDGGSGGPGDTQYF.

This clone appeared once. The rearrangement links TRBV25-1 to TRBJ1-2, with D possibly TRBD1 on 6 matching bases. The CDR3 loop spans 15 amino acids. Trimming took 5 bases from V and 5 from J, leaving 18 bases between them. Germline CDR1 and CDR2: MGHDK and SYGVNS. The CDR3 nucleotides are TGTGCCAGCAGTCCCCCGGGTGGGGGCGTTTATGGCTACACCTTC. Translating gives CASSPPGGGVYGYTF.

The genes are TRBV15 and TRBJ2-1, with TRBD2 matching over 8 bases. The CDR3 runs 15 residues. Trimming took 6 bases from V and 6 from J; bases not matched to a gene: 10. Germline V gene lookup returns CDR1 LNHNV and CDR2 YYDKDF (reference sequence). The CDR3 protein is CATRTWGLESNEQFF. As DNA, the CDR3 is TGTGCCACCAGGACCTGGGGACTAGAAAGCAATGAGCAGTTCTTC.

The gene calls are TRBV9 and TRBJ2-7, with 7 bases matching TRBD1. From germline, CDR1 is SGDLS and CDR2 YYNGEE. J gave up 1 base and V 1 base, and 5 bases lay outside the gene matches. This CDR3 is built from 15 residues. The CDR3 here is CASSVHTGDSYEQYF. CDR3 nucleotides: TGTGCCAGCAGCGTACATACAGGGGATTCCTACGAGCAGTACTTC.

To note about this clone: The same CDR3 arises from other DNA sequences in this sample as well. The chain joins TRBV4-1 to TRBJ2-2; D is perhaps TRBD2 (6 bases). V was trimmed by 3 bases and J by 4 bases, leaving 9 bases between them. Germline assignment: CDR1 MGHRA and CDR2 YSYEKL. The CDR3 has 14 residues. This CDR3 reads CASSQERATGELFF. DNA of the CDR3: TGCGCCAGCAGCCAGGAGCGGGCCACCGGGGAGCTGTTTTTT.

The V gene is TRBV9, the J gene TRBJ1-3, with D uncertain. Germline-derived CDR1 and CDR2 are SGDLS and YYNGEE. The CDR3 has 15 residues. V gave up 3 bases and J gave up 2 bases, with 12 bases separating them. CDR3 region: CASSARVSTGNTIYF. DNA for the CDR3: TGTGCCAGCAGCGCTAGGGTTAGCACTGGAAACACCATATATTTT. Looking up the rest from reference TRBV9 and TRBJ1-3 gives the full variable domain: DSGVTQTPKHLITATGQRVTLRCSPRSGDLSVYWYQQSLDQGLQFLIQYYNGEERAKGNILERFSAQQFPDLHSELNLSSLELGDSALYFCASSARVSTGNTIYFGEGSWLTVV.

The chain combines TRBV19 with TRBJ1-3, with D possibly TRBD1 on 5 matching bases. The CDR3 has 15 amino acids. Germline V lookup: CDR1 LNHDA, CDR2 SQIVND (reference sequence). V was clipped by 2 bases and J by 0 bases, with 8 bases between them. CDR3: CASSIPGSSGNTIYF. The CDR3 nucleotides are TGTGCCAGTAGTATACCAGGGAGCTCTGGAAACACCATATATTTT.

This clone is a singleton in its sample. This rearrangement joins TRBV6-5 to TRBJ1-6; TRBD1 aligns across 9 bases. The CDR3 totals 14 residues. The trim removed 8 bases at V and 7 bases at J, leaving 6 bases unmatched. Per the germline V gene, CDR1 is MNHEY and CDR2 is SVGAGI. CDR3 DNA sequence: TGTGCCAGCCAAACAGGGGGCAGGAATTCACCCCTCCACTTT. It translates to CASQTGGRNSPLHF.

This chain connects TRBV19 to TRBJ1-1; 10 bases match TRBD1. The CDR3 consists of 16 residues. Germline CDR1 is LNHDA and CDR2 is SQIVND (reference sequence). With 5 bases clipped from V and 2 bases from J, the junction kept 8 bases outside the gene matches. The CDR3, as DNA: TGTGCCAGTAGTCTCGGGACAGGGGCTCTAAACACTGAAGCTTTCTTT. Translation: CASSLGTGALNTEAFF.

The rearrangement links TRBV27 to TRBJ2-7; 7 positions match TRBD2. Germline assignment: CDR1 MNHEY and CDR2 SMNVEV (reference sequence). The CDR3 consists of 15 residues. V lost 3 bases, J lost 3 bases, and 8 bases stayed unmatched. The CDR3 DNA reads TGTGCCAGCAGTTTTGGGGAGGGCGGTGTCTACGAGCAGTACTTC. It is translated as CASSFGEGGVYEQYF.

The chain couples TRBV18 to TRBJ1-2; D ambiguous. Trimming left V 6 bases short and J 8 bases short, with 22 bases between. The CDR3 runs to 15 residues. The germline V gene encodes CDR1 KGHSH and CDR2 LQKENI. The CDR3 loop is CASSPSPPADSGYTF. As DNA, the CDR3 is TGTGCCAGCTCCCCGTCCCCCCCGGCAGATTCCGGCTACACCTTC.

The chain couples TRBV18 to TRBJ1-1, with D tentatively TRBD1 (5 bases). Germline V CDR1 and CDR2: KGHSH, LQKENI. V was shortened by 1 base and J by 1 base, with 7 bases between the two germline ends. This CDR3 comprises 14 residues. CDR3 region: CASSPQQENTEAFF. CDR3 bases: TGTGCCAGCTCACCACAACAGGAGAACACTGAAGCTTTCTTT.